Listed here are 13 T cell receptor beta chains from one sample, sequenced in a study of blood T cell repertoires in COVID-19. Sequencing was performed with immunoSEQ multiplex PCR; in TCRdb, only in-frame clones are kept and a portion is missing. The table lists about 300,000 clones, roughly nine tenths of them singletons. The specimen sequenced was peripheral blood. These receptors were collected from a woman aged 25 to 39 with COVID-19, enrolled during active disease.

The CDR3 bases are TGTGCCAGCAGCCCTATGAGACAGATGAACACTGAAGCTTTCTTT. Translating gives CASSPMRQMNTEAFF. J is TRBJ1-1 and V is TRBV3-1 (or the pseudogene TRBV3-2); tentatively, D is TRBD1 (5 bases). The CDR3 runs to 15 residues. Germline assignment: CDR1 LGHDT and CDR2 YNNKEL (reference sequence). The V gene lost 4 bases and the J gene lost 0 bases, with 12 bases spanning the gap.

The CDR3 sequence: CASQTGPWTEAFF. In nucleotides, the CDR3 is TGCGCCAGCCAAACAGGGCCCTGGACTGAAGCTTTCTTT. The chain carries TRBV4-1 and TRBJ1-1, with D tentatively TRBD1 (6 bases). Deletions cut 8 bases from V and 5 bases from J, with 15 bases between. Germline V gives CDR1 MGHRA, CDR2 YSYEKL. The CDR3 has 13 amino acids.

This sequence joins TRBV3-1 (or the pseudogene TRBV3-2) and TRBJ1-1; 11 bases match TRBD1. The germline V gene has CDR1 LGHDT and CDR2 YNNKEL (reference sequence). The CDR3 has 12 residues. V shed 6 bases, J shed 8 bases, and the junction held 2 bases outside the gene matches. DNA of the CDR3: TGTGCCAGCAGACGGACAGGGGGCGAAGCTTTCTTT. It translates to CASRRTGGEAFF.

The chain recombines TRBV3-1 (or the pseudogene TRBV3-2) with TRBJ1-2; 7 nucleotides align to TRBD1. CDR3 length equals 14 residues. Germline CDR1 and CDR2: LGHDT and YNNKEL (reference sequence). With V trimmed by 4 bases and J by 3 bases, 5 bases remained unmatched. CDR3 DNA sequence: TGTGCCAGCAGCCGAGTCGACAGGGACTATGGCTACACCTTC. This encodes CASSRVDRDYGYTF.

This sequence joins TRBV18 and TRBJ2-7, with TRBD2 matching 7 bases. V shed 3 bases and J 6 bases; nucleotides not matched to a gene: 8. The germline CDR1 and CDR2 sequences are KGHSH and LQKENI. This CDR3 contains 14 residues. DNA of the CDR3: TGTGCCAGCTCACCCACTTGGGGGGGAGGCGAGCAGTACGTC. It yields the protein CASSPTWGGGEQYV.

CDR3 in amino acids: CASSQVGGTSGGNEQFF. The CDR3 DNA is TGCGCCAGCAGCCAAGTTGGCGGGACTAGCGGGGGCAATGAGCAGTTCTTC. This rearrangement joins TRBV4-1 to TRBJ2-1, with 14 bases fitting TRBD2. Germline-derived CDR1 and CDR2 are MGHRA and YSYEKL. J lost 6 bases, V lost 1 base, and 5 bases had no gene match. CDR3 length: 17 residues.

The chain combines TRBV19 with TRBJ1-1; D is perhaps TRBD1 (5 bases). This CDR3 region has 14 residues. Germline CDR1 reads LNHDA; CDR2 reads SQIVND (reference sequence). Trimming removed 5 bases at V and 1 base at J, with 11 bases between. In DNA, the CDR3 is TGTGCCAGTAGTGGGCAGGGAACGAACACTGAAGCTTTCTTT. It specifies CASSGQGTNTEAFF.

The rearrangement links TRBV2 to TRBJ2-1; D is undetermined. V lost 8 bases and J lost 0, with 8 bases in between. This CDR3 contains 13 residues. Looked up from germline, CDR1 is SNHLY and CDR2 is FYNNEI. The CDR3 protein is CASSLSSYNEQFF. DNA of the CDR3: TGTGCCAGCTCATTGAGCTCCTACAATGAGCAGTTCTTC. The variable domain in full, with the rest retrieved from reference TRBV2 and TRBJ2-1, is EPEVTQTPSHQVTQMGQEVILRCVPISNHLYFYWYRQILGQKVEFLVSFYNNEISEKSEIFDDQFSVERPDGSNFTLKIRSTKLEDSAMYFCASSLSSYNEQFFGPGTRLTVL.

The J gene is TRBJ2-1, the V gene TRBV6-5; 9 nucleotides match TRBD1. CDR1 is MNHEY, CDR2 SVGAGI, per germline. Losses at the gene ends were 8 bases for V and 9 bases for J; bases not matched to a gene: 14. CDR3 size: 15 residues. CDR3 in amino acids: CASRRDRALDREQFF. The DNA for the CDR3 is TGTGCCAGCCGGCGGGACAGGGCCCTGGACCGTGAGCAGTTCTTC.

This clone has more than one count but fewer than ten. V is TRBV4-2 and J is TRBJ2-2; TRBD2 might be the D (6 bases). Trimming removed 8 bases at V and 3 bases at J, with 19 bases between. Germline V lookup: CDR1 LGHNA, CDR2 YNFKEQ. This CDR3 has 16 residues. CDR3 protein: CASHAQLTGDTGELFF. CDR3 nucleotide sequence: TGTGCCAGCCACGCACAATTGACGGGAGACACCGGGGAGCTGTTTTTT.

To note about this clone: This specimen includes other DNA sequences encoding the same CDR3. CDR3 coding DNA: TGTGCCAGTAGCCGGGACAGGGCGAAGGGCTACACCTTC. This sequence encodes CASSRDRAKGYTF. V gene TRBV19 combines with J gene TRBJ1-2; 9 bases are a match to TRBD1. From germline, CDR1 is LNHDA and CDR2 SQIVND (reference sequence). V gave up 6 bases and J gave up 8 bases; unmatched junction bases: 7. The CDR3 loop spans 13 amino acids.

The chain links TRBV6-6 to TRBJ1-2, with TRBD1 matching over 8 bases. The V segment lost 7 bases and the J segment 6 bases; nucleotides outside the gene matches: 4. The CDR3 spans 12 residues. The germline V gene has CDR1 MNHNY and CDR2 SVGAGI (reference sequence). CDR3 in amino acids: CASNRQGNGYTF. DNA of the CDR3: TGTGCCAGCAACCGACAGGGGAATGGCTACACCTTC.

The V call is TRBV19, the J call TRBJ1-2; TRBD1 might be the D (6 bases). V lost 3 bases and J lost 3, with 11 bases in between. Germline-derived CDR1 and CDR2 are LNHDA and SQIVND (reference sequence). The CDR3 loop spans 14 amino acids. CDR3 loop: CASSIRGGDYGYTF. DNA of the CDR3: TGTGCCAGTAGTATCCGAGGGGGGGACTATGGCTACACCTTC.